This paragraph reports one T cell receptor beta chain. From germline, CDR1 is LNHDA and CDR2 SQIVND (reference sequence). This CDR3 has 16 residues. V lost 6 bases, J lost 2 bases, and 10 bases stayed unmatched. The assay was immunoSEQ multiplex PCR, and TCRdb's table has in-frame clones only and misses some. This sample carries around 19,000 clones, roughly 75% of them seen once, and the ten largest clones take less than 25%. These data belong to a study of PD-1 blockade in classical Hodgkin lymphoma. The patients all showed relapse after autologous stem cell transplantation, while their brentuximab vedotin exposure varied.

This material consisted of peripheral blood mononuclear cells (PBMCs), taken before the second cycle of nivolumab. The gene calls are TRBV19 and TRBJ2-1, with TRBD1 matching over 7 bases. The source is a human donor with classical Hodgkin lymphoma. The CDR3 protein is CASSEGTGQTYNEQFF. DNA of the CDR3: TGTGCCAGTAGCGAGGGAACGGGACAGACCTACAATGAGCAGTTCTTC.